This T cell receptor (beta chain) is drawn from a study of blood T cell repertoires in COVID-19. Whole-study context: Acute-phase and convalescent COVID-19 samples originated in the United States, Italy and Spain.

There are 15 residues in the CDR3. Germline CDR1 is LGHDT and CDR2 is YNNKEL (reference sequence). Germline trimming cut 8 bases from V and 4 bases from J; bases unmatched to any gene: 8. In the original workflow: Amplification of reference gene primers provided the estimated nucleated cell counts. The repertoire was sequenced with immunoSEQ multiplex PCR; TCRdb's copy has only in-frame clones and lacks some. V, J and clone size derive from that table, while D and trimming were established from the DNA sequence. The sample consists of over 150,000 clones, approximately 78% of them appearing once. The rearrangement joins TRBV3-1 (or the pseudogene TRBV3-2) to TRBJ1-3; 10 bases map to TRBD1. The sequencing input was peripheral blood. The sequence was obtained from a man older than 75 with acute or convalescent COVID-19. CDR3 nucleotides: TGTGCCAGCGGAAGACAGGGGGCGAGGGGAAACACCATATATTTT. Translating gives CASGRQGARGNTIYF.